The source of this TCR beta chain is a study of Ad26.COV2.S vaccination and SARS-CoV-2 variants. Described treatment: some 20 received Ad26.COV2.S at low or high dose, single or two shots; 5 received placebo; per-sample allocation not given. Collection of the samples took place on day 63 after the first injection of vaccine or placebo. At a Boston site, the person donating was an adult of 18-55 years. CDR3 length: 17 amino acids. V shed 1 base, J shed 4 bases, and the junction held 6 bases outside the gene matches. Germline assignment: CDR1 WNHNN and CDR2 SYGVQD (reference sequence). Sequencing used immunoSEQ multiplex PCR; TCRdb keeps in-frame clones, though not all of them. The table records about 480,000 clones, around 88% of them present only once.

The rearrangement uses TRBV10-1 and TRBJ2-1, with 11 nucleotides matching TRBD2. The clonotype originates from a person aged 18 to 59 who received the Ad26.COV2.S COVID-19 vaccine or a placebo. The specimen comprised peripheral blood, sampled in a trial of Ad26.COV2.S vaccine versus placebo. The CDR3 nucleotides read TGCGCCAGCAGTGAGTGGGCTAGCGGGAGGATATACAATGAGCAGTTCTTC. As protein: CASSEWASGRIYNEQFF.